The 20 T cell receptor beta chains presented below share a single source sample, sequenced in a study of yellow fever vaccine responses in identical twins. In TCRdb, the RT-PCR reads were re-called with MiXCR into one record per CDR3 protein. The sample carries more than 1,500 distinct CDR3 sequences, about 80% recorded once. The sequenced sample was T cells from blood (PBMCs), unsorted or a sorted subset (not recorded which), obtained before or after yellow fever vaccination (not recorded which). These receptors were obtained from a female donor who received the yellow fever vaccine.

The chain joins TRBV4-2 to TRBJ2-1; D is undetermined. Germline values: CDR1 LGHNA, CDR2 YNFKEQ. The CDR3 is made up of 16 amino acids. With 0 bases removed from V and 2 bases from J, the gap between germline ends came to 11 bases. CDR3 sequence (DNA): TGTGCCAGCAGCCAAGAAGAACGAGTTCCCTACAATGAGCAGTTCTTC. This codes for CASSQEERVPYNEQFF.

CDR3 bases: TGTGCTAGTGGTTTGGGTCCTAATTCACCCCTCCACTTT. Protein: CASGLGPNSPLHF. V usage is TRBV12-5 and J usage is TRBJ1-6; D is undetermined. The V end was cut by 1 base, the J end by 6 bases, with 4 bases between. Per the germline V gene, CDR1 is LGHNT and CDR2 is FRNRAP. The CDR3 loop spans 13 amino acids. Looking up the rest from reference TRBV12-5 and TRBJ1-6 gives the full variable domain: DARVTQTPRHKVTEMGQEVTMRCQPILGHNTVFWYRQTMMQGLELLAYFRNRAPLDDSGMPKDRFSAEMPDATLATLKIQPSEPRDSAVYFCASGLGPNSPLHFGNGTRLTVT.

This sequence joins TRBV4-1 and TRBJ2-7; D not certain. Germline values: CDR1 MGHRA, CDR2 YSYEKL. This CDR3 contains 16 residues. V was clipped by 4 bases and J by 2 bases, with 18 bases between them. The CDR3: CASSPSGRAVTYEQYF. The CDR3 nucleotides are TGCGCCAGCAGCCCCTCTGGTCGGGCGGTTACCTACGAGCAGTACTTC.

A single count supports this clonotype. DNA for the CDR3: TGTGCCAGCACGGCGGTTTCCTACAATGAGCAGTTCTTC. This codes for CASTAVSYNEQFF. This chain joins TRBV5-4 and TRBJ2-1; D remains ambiguous. Germline V gene data show CDR1 as SGHNT and CDR2 as YYREEE (reference sequence). The CDR3 runs 13 residues. V lost 6 bases and J 1 base, leaving 8 bases between the germline ends.

The chain couples TRBV11-2 to TRBJ2-5; 7 positions match TRBD1. The V gene end was trimmed by 5 bases and the J gene end by 4 bases; junction bases not matched to a gene: 10. Germline CDR1 SGHAT, CDR2 FQNNGV. This CDR3 has 15 amino acids. The CDR3 bases are TGTGCCAGCAGCCCTAGACAGGGAGTGAGAGAGACCCAGTACTTC. Translation: CASSPRQGVRETQYF.

The chain carries TRBV4-3 and TRBJ1-2; a weak D match, TRBD1 (5 bases). The CDR3 is made up of 13 amino acids. CDR1 and CDR2 from the germline V gene are LGHNA and YSLEER. V dropped 0 bases and J dropped 6 bases, with 8 bases sitting between them. CDR3 coding DNA: TGCGCCAGCAGCCAAGAAAGCAGGGATGGCTACACCTTC. This gives the protein CASSQESRDGYTF.

This clonotype was seen once. This sequence joins TRBV20-1 and TRBJ2-1; possible D gene TRBD2, 5 bases. Germline V lookup: CDR1 DFQATT, CDR2 SNEGSKA (reference sequence). V was shortened by 6 bases and J by 0 bases, with 6 bases between the two germline ends. The CDR3 runs to 12 residues. This CDR3 is CSARASYNEQFF. CDR3 coding DNA: TGCAGTGCGAGGGCCTCCTACAATGAGCAGTTCTTC.

The gene calls are TRBV4-1 and TRBJ1-3, with 10 positions matching TRBD1. The CDR3 totals 15 residues. The V gene's germline CDR1 is MGHRA and CDR2 YSYEKL. The J segment lost 6 bases and the V segment lost 3 bases, leaving 5 bases of the junction unmatched. CDR3 sequence: CASSQPGQGKNTIYF. In DNA form, the CDR3 reads TGCGCCAGCAGCCAGCCGGGACAGGGGAAAAACACCATATATTTT.

The gene calls are TRBV29-1 and TRBJ2-7; TRBD2 is a possible D gene (5 bases). The CDR3 runs to 14 residues. The V gene's germline CDR1 is SQVTM and CDR2 ANQGSEA. The V end lost 7 bases, the J end lost 6 bases, and 22 bases lay between the germline ends. The CDR3: CSARGAGFPGEQYF. The CDR3 bases are TGCAGCGCCCGGGGTGCGGGTTTCCCTGGCGAGCAGTACTTC.

In its sample, this clonotype was seen once. V usage is TRBV11-2 and J usage is TRBJ2-5, with D unresolved. Trimming left V 3 bases short and J 5 bases short, with 4 bases between. This CDR3 comprises 11 residues. CDR1 is SGHAT and CDR2 is FQNNGV in the germline V gene. In nucleotides, the CDR3 is TGTGCCAGCAGCTTCGGGGAGACCCAGTACTTC. Its translation: CASSFGETQYF.

This clonotype was seen only a few times. The rearrangement links TRBV24-1 to TRBJ2-3; 9 nucleotides match TRBD1. With V trimmed by 4 bases and J by 6 bases, 7 bases remained unmatched. The CDR3 sequence is 15 residues long. The germline V gene encodes CDR1 KGHDR and CDR2 SFDVKD. The CDR3 reads CATSDGDREVDTQYF. CDR3 in DNA: TGTGCCACCAGTGACGGGGACAGGGAGGTTGATACGCAGTATTTT.

The chain recombines TRBV28 with TRBJ2-7; TRBD2 matches 8 bases. J was trimmed by 2 bases and V by 7 bases; bases with no gene match: 7. The CDR3 sequence is 14 residues long. Germline loops: CDR1 MDHEN, CDR2 SYDVKM. CDR3 residues: CASTRGGDAYEQYF. The CDR3 DNA is TGTGCCAGCACCCGGGGGGGGGACGCCTACGAGCAGTACTTC.

This clonotype appeared a few times. The chain uses TRBV11-1 and TRBJ1-4, with TRBD1 matching over 8 bases. V lost 5 bases to trimming and J lost 7 bases; unmatched junction nucleotides: 6. Germline V CDR1 and CDR2: SGHAT, FQDESV (reference sequence). The CDR3 spans 14 residues. The CDR3 nucleotides read TGTGCCAGCAGCATCACAGGGGGTTCTGAAAAACTGTTTTTT. Amino acid sequence: CASSITGGSEKLFF.

This chain joins TRBV11-1 and TRBJ2-3; D not resolved. Trimming stripped 3 bases from V and 0 bases from J, with 13 bases between. Germline loops: CDR1 SGHAT, CDR2 FQDESV (reference sequence). The CDR3 spans 16 residues. CDR3 bases: TGTGCCAGCAGCTTTGCCCCCTCTACTAGCACAGATACGCAGTATTTT. It is translated as CASSFAPSTSTDTQYF.

J is TRBJ2-7 and V is TRBV30; 7 bases align to TRBD1. The CDR3 consists of 14 residues. The V gene's germline CDR1 is GTSNPN and CDR2 SVGIG (reference sequence). V lost 1 base, J lost 2 bases, and 5 bases stayed unmatched. CDR3 amino acids: CAWSAQGVTYEQYF. DNA of the CDR3: TGTGCCTGGAGTGCTCAGGGGGTTACCTACGAGCAGTACTTC. The full variable domain, in which reference TRBV30 and TRBJ2-7 provide the parts outside the CDR3, is SQTIHQWPATLVQPVGSPLSLECTVEGTSNPNLYWYRQAAGRGLQLLFYSVGIGQISSEVPQNLSASRPQDRQFILSSKKLLLSDSGFYLCAWSAQGVTYEQYFGPGTRLTVT.

The chain has TRBV15 and TRBJ2-3, with 10 bases identical to TRBD2. Germline values: CDR1 LNHNV, CDR2 YYDKDF (reference sequence). This CDR3 comprises 16 residues. V gave up 0 bases and J gave up 4 bases; unmatched junction bases: 4. The CDR3 spells CATSREKRGGADTQYF. Written as DNA, the CDR3 is TGTGCCACCAGCAGAGAAAAGCGGGGGGGCGCAGATACGCAGTATTTT.

CDR3 sequence: CASSTSGAIAGEGEQFF. The CDR3 nucleotides are TGTGCCAGCAGCACCTCGGGGGCTATAGCGGGAGAAGGGGAGCAGTTCTTC. This chain links TRBV11-1 with TRBJ2-1, with 9 nucleotides matching TRBD2. CDR1 SGHAT and CDR2 FQDESV come from the germline V gene (reference sequence). CDR3 length: 17 amino acids. J gave up 10 bases and V 5 bases, and 18 bases lay outside the gene matches.

This clonotype occurred a few times. One end of the junction fails to match germline, which may point to a read error. The rearrangement links TRBV10-1 to TRBJ1-1; D remains unclear. The CDR3 loop spans 11 amino acids. Germline CDR1 WNHNN, CDR2 SYGVQD (reference sequence). The CDR3 loop reads CASSEYTEAFF. Written as DNA, the CDR3 is TGCGCCAGCAGCGAGTACACTGAAGCTTTCTTT.

The chain combines TRBV20-1 with TRBJ2-2; D not certain. Between the trimmed V and J ends, which lost 0 bases and 0 bases, there was a span of 5 bases. This CDR3 comprises 14 residues. Germline V gene lookup returns CDR1 DFQATT and CDR2 SNEGSKA (reference sequence). The CDR3 sequence: CSARDGANTGELFF. In nucleotides, the CDR3 is TGCAGTGCTAGAGATGGAGCGAACACCGGGGAGCTGTTTTTT.

The rearrangement links TRBV6-4 to TRBJ2-1; D unresolved. The CDR3 extends over 13 amino acids. CDR1 and CDR2 from the germline V gene are MRHNA and SNTAGT. V lost 0 bases, J lost 6 bases, and 6 bases lay in between. The CDR3 DNA follows: TGTGCCAGCAGTGACTCGAGAGTCAATGAGCAGTTCTTC. This gives the protein CASSDSRVNEQFF.